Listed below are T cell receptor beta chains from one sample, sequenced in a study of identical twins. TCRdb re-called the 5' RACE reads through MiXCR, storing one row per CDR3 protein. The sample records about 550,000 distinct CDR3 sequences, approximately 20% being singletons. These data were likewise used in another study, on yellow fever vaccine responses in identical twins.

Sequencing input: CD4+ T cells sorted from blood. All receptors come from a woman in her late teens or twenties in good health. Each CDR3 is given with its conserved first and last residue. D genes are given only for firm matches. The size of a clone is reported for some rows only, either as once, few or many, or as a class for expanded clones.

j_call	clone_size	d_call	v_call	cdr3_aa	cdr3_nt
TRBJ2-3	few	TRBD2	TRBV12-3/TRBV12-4	CASSSGLAGGVDTQYF	TGTGCCAGCAGCTCTGGACTAGCGGGAGGGGTAGATACGCAGTATTTT
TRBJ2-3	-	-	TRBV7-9	CASRKLATSTDTQYF	TGTGCCAGCAGAAAGCTAGCGACTAGCACAGATACGCAGTATTTT
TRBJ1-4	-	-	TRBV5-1	CASSFSGRIATNEKLFF	TGCGCCAGCAGCTTTTCGGGCAGGATTGCAACTAATGAAAAACTGTTTTTT
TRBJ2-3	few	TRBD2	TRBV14	CASSPLAATQYF	TGTGCCAGCAGCCCTCTAGCGGCTACGCAGTATTTT
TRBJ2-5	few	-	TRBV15	CATSGGAQETQYF	TGTGCCACCAGCGGGGGTGCTCAAGAGACCCAGTACTTC
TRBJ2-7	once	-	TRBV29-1	CSVGDGGSYEQYF	TGCAGCGTTGGGGATGGGGGAAGCTACGAGCAGTACTTC
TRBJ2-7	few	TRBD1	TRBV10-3	CAASKDRGPQGGEQYF	TGTGCCGCGAGTAAGGACAGGGGGCCTCAAGGGGGCGAGCAGTACTTC
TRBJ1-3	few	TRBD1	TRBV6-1	CASTRTGTGNTIYF	TGTGCCAGCACCAGGACAGGGACTGGAAACACCATATATTTT
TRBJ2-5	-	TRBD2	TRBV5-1	CASSPGSTSGRIVQYF	TGCGCCAGCAGCCCCGGTTCGACCAGCGGGAGGATCGTCCAGTACTTC
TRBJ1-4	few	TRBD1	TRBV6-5	CASSYSGQKDEKLFF	TGTGCCAGCAGTTACTCGGGACAGAAGGATGAAAAACTGTTTTTT
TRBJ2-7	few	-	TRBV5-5	CASFDLGGHYEQYF	TGTGCCAGCTTCGACCTGGGGGGACACTACGAGCAGTACTTC
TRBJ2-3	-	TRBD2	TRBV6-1	CASREYRGLAGTDTQYF	TGTGCCAGCAGGGAATATCGGGGACTAGCGGGTACAGATACGCAGTATTTT
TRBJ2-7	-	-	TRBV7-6	CASSPTWTAPSYEQYF	TGTGCCAGCAGCCCTACCTGGACAGCCCCTTCCTACGAGCAGTACTTC